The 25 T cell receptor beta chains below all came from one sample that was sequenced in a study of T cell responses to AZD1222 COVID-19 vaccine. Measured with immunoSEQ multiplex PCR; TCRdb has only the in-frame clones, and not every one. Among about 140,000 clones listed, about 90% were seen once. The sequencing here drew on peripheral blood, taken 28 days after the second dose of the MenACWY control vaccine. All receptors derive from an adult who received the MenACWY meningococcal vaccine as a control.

This CDR3 reads CAISESRGTDGYTF. Written as DNA, the CDR3 is TGTGCCATCAGTGAGTCAAGGGGTACGGATGGCTACACCTTC. V and J are TRBV10-3 and TRBJ1-2, with D possibly TRBD1 on 5 matching bases. This CDR3 spans 14 amino acids. Germline V gene sequence: CDR1 ENHRY, CDR2 SYGVKD. V shed 0 bases and J shed 6 bases, with 11 bases lying between them.

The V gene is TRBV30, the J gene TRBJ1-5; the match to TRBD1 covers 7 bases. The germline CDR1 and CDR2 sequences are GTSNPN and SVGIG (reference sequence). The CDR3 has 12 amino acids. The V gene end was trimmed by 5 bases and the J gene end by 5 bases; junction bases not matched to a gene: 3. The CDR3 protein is CAWAQGYQPQHF. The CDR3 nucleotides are TGTGCCTGGGCACAGGGGTATCAGCCCCAGCATTTT.

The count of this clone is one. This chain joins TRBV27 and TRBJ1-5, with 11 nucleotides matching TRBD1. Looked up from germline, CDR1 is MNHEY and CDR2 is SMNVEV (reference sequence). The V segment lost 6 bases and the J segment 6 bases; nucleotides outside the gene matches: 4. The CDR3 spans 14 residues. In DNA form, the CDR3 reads TGTGCCAGCAGCGGGACAGGGGGGTTTCAGCCCCAGCATTTT. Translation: CASSGTGGFQPQHF.

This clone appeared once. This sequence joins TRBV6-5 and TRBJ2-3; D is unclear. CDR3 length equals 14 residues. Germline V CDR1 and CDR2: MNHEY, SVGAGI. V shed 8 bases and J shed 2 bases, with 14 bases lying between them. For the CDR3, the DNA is TGTGCCAGCCGAATGGACGGATACACAGATACGCAGTATTTT. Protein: CASRMDGYTDTQYF.

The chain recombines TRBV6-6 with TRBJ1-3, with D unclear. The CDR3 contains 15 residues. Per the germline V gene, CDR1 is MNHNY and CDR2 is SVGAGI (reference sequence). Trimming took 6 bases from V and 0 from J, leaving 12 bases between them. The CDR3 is CASRLTGSSGNTIYF. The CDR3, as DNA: TGTGCCAGCAGGCTAACGGGGAGCTCTGGAAACACCATATATTTT.

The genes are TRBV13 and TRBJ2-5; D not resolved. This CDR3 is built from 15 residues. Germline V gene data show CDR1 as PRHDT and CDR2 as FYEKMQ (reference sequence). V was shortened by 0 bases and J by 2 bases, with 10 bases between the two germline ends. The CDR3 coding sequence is TGTGCCAGCAGCTTAGGCCAAGGGCTTCAAGAGACCCAGTACTTC. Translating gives CASSLGQGLQETQYF.

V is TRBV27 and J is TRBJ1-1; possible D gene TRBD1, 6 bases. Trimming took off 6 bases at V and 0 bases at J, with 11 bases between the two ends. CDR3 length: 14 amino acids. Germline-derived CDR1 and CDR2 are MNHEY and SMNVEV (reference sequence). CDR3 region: CASSIRDMNTEAFF. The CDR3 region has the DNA TGTGCCAGCAGCATCAGGGACATGAACACTGAAGCTTTCTTT.

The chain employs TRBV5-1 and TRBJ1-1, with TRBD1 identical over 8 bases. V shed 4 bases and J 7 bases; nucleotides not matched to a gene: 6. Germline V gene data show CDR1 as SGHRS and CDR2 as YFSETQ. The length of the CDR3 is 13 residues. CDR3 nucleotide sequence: TGCGCCAGCAGCCCCGGACAGGGTGATGAAGCTTTCTTT. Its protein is CASSPGQGDEAFF.

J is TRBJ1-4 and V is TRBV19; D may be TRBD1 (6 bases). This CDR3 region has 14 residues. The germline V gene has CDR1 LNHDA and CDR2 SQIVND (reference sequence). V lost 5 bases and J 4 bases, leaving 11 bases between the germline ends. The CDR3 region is CASSERQDNEKLFF. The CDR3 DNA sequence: TGTGCCAGTAGTGAACGACAGGATAATGAAAAACTGTTTTTT. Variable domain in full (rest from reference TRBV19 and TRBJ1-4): DGGITQSPKYLFRKEGQNVTLSCEQNLNHDAMYWYRQDPGQGLRLIYYSQIVNDFQKGDIAEGYSVSREKKESFPLTVTSAQKNPTAFYLCASSERQDNEKLFFGSGTQLSVL.

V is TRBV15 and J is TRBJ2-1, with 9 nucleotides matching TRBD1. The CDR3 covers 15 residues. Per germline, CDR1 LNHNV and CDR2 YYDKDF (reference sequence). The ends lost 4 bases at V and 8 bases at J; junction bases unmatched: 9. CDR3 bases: TGTGCCACCAGCACCGGACAGGGGAGTACCGATGAGCAGTTCTTC. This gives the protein CATSTGQGSTDEQFF.

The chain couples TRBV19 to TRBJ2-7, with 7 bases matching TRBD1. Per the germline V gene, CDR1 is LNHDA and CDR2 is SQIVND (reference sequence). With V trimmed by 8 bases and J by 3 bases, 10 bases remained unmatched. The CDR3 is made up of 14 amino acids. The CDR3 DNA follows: TGTGCCAGTGGAACCGGGACAGAGAGCTACGAGCAGTACTTC. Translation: CASGTGTESYEQYF.

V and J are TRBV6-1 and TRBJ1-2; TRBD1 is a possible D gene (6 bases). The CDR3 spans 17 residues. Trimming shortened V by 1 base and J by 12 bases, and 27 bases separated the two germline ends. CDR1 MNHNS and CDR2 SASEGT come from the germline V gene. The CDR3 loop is CASSEGGRQASSHLDTF. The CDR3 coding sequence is TGTGCCAGCAGTGAAGGGGGTCGACAGGCCTCCTCACATTTGGACACCTTC.

Written as DNA, the CDR3 is TGTGCCAGCAGTGAGGGCAGGGGGGACACCGGGGAGCTGTTTTTT. The encoded protein is CASSEGRGDTGELFF. The gene calls are TRBV2 and TRBJ2-2; a weak D match, TRBD1 (7 bases). The CDR3 has 15 residues. In germline, CDR1 is SNHLY, CDR2 FYNNEI. Trimming cost V 3 bases and J 3 bases, with 11 bases left between them.

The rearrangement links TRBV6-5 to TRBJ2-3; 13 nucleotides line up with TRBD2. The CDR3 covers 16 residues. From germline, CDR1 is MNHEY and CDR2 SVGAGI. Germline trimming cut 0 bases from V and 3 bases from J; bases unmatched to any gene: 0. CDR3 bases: TGTGCCAGCAGTTACTCGACTAGCGGGAGGACAGATACGCAGTATTTT. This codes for CASSYSTSGRTDTQYF.

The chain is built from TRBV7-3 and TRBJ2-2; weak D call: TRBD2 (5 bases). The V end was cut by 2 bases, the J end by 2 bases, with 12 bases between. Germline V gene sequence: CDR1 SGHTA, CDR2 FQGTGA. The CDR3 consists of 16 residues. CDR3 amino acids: CASSLLGLPNTGELFF. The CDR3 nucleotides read TGTGCCAGCAGCTTACTTGGACTCCCCAACACCGGGGAGCTGTTTTTT.

In DNA form, the CDR3 reads TGCGCCAGCAGCTTGGGGACGGCAACTAATGAAAAACTGTTTTTT. It is translated as CASSLGTATNEKLFF. The rearrangement joins TRBV5-1 to TRBJ1-4; D gene uncertain. The germline V gene encodes CDR1 SGHRS and CDR2 YFSETQ. The V and J ends lost 0 bases and 0 bases respectively, with 6 bases between them. The CDR3 consists of 15 residues.

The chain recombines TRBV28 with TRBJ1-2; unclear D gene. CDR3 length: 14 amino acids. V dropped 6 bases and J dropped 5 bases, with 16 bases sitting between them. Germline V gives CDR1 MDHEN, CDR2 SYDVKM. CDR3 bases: TGTGCCAGCAGCATTTTGGGCTTCAGTTATGGCTACACCTTC. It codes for CASSILGFSYGYTF.

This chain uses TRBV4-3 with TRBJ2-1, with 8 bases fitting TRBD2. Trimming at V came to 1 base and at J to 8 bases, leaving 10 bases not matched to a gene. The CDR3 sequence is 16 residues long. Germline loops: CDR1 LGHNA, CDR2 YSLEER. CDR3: CASSQVNSGTSDEQFF. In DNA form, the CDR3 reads TGCGCCAGCAGCCAAGTGAATAGCGGGACGAGCGATGAGCAGTTCTTC.

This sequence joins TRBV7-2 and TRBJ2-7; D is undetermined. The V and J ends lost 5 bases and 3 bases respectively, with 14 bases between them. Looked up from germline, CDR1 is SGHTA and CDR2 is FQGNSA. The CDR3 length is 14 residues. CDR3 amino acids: CASSQEFHNYEQYF. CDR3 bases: TGTGCCAGCAGCCAGGAGTTCCATAACTACGAGCAGTACTTC. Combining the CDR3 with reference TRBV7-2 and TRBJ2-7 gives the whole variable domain GAGVSQSPSNKVTEKGKDVELRCDPISGHTALYWYRQSLGQGLEFLIYFQGNSAPDKSGLPSDRFSAERTGGSVSTLTIQRTQQEDSAVYLCASSQEFHNYEQYFGPGTRLTVT.

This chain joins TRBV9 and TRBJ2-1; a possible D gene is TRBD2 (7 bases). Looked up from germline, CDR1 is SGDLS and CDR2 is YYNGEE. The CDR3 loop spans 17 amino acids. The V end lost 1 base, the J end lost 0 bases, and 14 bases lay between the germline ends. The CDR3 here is CASSVTGGGSSYNEQFF. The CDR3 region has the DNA TGTGCCAGCAGCGTAACGGGGGGCGGTAGCTCCTACAATGAGCAGTTCTTC.

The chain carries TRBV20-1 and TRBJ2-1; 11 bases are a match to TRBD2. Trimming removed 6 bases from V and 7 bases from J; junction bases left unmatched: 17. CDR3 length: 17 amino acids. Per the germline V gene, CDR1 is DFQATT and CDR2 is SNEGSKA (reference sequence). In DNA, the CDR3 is TGCAGTGCCAGTCGCCTAGCGGGGGGTGAGGTGGTTAATGAGCAGTTCTTC. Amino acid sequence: CSASRLAGGEVVNEQFF.

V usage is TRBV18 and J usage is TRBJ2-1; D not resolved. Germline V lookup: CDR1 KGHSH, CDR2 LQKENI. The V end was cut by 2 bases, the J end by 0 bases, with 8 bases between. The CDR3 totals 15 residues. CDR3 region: CASSPTALSYNEQFF. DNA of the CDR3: TGTGCCAGCTCACCAACGGCCCTCTCCTACAATGAGCAGTTCTTC.

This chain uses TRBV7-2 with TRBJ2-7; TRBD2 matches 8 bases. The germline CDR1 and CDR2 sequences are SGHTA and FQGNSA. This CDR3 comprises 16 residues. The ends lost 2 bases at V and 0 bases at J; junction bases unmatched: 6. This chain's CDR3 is CASSLNPGLVSYEQYF. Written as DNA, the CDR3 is TGTGCCAGCAGCTTAAATCCGGGACTAGTCTCCTACGAGCAGTACTTC.

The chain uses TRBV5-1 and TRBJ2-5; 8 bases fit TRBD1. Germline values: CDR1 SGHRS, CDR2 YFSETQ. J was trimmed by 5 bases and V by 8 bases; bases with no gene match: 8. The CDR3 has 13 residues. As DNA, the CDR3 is TGCGCCAGTTTTCAGGGGGCAGGGGAGACCCAGTACTTC. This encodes CASFQGAGETQYF.

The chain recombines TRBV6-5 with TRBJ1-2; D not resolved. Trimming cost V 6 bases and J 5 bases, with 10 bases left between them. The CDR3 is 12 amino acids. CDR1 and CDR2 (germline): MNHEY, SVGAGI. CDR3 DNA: TGTGCCAGCAGAAATCGGGAGTATGGCTACACCTTC. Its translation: CASRNREYGYTF.